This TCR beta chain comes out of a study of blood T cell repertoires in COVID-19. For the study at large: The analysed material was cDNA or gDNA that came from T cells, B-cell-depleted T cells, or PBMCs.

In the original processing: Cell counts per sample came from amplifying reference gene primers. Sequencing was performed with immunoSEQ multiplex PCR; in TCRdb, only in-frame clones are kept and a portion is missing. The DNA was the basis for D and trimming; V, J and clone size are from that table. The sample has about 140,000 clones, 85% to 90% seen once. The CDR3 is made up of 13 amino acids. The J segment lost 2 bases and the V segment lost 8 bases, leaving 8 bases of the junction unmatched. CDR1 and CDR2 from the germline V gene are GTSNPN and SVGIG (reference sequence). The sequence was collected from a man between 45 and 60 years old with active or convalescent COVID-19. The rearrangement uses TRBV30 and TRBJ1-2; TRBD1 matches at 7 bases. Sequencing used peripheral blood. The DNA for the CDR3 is TGTGCCCGCTCCGGACAGGAGAACTATGGCTACACCTTC. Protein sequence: CARSGQENYGYTF.